This T cell receptor (beta chain) was profiled in a study of cytotoxic CD8 clonotypes in ibrutinib-treated CLL. V lost 7 bases, J lost 0 bases, and 20 bases lay in between. Looked up from germline, CDR1 is SGHTA and CDR2 is FQGNSA. The CDR3 has 17 residues. Assay used: immunoSEQ multiplex PCR; TCRdb lists only in-frame clones, some missing. The sample consists of around 26,000 clones, about 82% of them appearing once. Study-wide results and limits: Contraction or stability on treatment was seen for public clonotypes, which were uncommon. Relative to age-matched healthy donors, clonality at baseline was higher, and it tracked circulating CD8+ T-cell counts.

In the case of this clone: The antigen is not known.

Genomic DNA in an amount of about 2 micrograms was extracted from cryopreserved PBMCs and used for the preparation of TCR beta libraries. The material sequenced was PBMCs, taken after 24 months of ibrutinib treatment. The chain uses TRBV7-2 and TRBJ2-3, with a weak D call TRBD2 (6 bases). This TCR was recovered from a human donor with chronic lymphocytic leukemia. In nucleotides, the CDR3 is TGTGCCAGCACCACCCCCGAACTAGCACAGAGCACAGATACGCAGTATTTT. This encodes CASTTPELAQSTDTQYF.